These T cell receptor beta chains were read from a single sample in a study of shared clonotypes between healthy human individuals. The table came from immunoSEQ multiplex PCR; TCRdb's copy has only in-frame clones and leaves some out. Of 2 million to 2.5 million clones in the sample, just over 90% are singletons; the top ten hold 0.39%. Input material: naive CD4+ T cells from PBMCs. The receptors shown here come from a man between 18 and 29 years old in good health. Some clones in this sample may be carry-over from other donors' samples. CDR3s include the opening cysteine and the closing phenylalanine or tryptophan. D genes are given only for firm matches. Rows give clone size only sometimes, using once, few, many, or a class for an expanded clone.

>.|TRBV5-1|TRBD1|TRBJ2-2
CASSLQGIGGELFF
TGCGCCAGCAGCTTACAGGGGATCGGCGGGGAGCTGTTTTTT
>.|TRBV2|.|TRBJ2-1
CASSGLVIGNEQFF
TGTGCCAGCAGTGGGCTAGTAATCGGCAATGAGCAGTTCTTC
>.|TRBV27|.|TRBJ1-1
CASSQRGGRGEAFF
TGTGCCAGCAGCCAAAGGGGGGGGCGCGGTGAAGCTTTCTTT
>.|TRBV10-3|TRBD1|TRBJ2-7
CAIRGTGVAYEQYF
TGTGCCATCAGGGGAACAGGGGTGGCCTACGAGCAGTACTTC
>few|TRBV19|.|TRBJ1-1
CASGQALNTEAFF
TGTGCCAGTGGGCAGGCCCTGAACACTGAAGCTTTCTTT
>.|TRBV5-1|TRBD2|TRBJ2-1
CASSLDGAGGYNEQFF
TGCGCCAGCAGCTTGGACGGAGCGGGAGGGTACAATGAGCAGTTCTTC
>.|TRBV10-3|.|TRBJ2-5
CAISETTIEAETQYF
TGTGCCATCAGTGAGACGACCATAGAGGCGGAGACCCAGTACTTC
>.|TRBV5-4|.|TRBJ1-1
CASSLAFTADTEAFF
TGTGCCAGCAGCTTGGCCTTTACAGCGGACACTGAAGCTTTCTTT
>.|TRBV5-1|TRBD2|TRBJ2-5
CASSLALAGETETQYF
TGCGCCAGCAGCTTGGCGCTAGCGGGAGAAACAGAGACCCAGTACTTC
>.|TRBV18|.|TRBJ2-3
CASTGAGFDTQYF
TGTGCCAGCACTGGAGCGGGTTTTGATACGCAGTATTTT
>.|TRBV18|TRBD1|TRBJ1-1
CASSPRDSPQGEAFF
TGTGCCAGCTCACCCCGGGACAGCCCCCAAGGGGAAGCTTTCTTT
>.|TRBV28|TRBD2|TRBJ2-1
CASSRHGTSQNEQFF
TGTGCCAGCAGCCGTCACGGGACTAGCCAGAATGAGCAGTTCTTC
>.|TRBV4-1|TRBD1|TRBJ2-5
CASSQGGRGPETQYF
TGCGCCAGCAGCCAAGGTGGCAGGGGGCCAGAGACCCAGTACTTC
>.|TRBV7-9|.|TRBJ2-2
CASLRTSPQTTGELFF
TGTGCCAGCCTCAGAACTTCCCCACAAACCACCGGGGAGCTGTTTTTT
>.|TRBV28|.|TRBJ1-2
CASSGRGGYTF
TGTGCCAGCAGTGGCCGGGGGGGCTACACCTTC
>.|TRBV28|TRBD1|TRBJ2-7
CASSISGQYEQYF
TGTGCCAGCAGTATATCGGGACAGTACGAGCAGTACTTC
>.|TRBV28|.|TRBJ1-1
CASSLRADTEAFF
TGTGCCAGCAGTTTACGGGCGGACACTGAAGCTTTCTTT
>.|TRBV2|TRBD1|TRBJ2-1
CASGRDREETKYNEQFF
TGTGCCAGCGGACGGGACAGGGAGGAAACAAAATACAATGAGCAGTTCTTC
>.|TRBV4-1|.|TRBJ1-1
CASSRRDTRQDTEAFF
TGCGCCAGCAGCCGCCGGGACACCCGACAAGACACTGAAGCTTTCTTT
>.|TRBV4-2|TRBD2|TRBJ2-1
CASSQKGLAGNEQFF
TGTGCCAGCAGCCAAAAGGGGCTAGCGGGAAATGAGCAGTTCTTC
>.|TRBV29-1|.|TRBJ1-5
CSVRFGPGQPQHF
TGCAGCGTGAGGTTCGGCCCGGGTCAGCCCCAGCATTTT
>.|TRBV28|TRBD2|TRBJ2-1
CASSPPELAGLGVFF
TGTGCCAGCAGTCCTCCGGAGTTAGCGGGGCTGGGCGTGTTCTTC
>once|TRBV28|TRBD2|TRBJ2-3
CASSDGLARDTQYF
TGTGCCAGCAGTGATGGACTAGCTAGGGATACGCAGTATTTT
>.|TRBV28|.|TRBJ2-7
CASSLFGYSYEQYF
TGTGCCAGCAGTTTGTTTGGCTACTCCTACGAGCAGTACTTC
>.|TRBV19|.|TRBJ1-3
CASSHPGNTIYF
TGTGCCAGTAGTCATCCTGGAAACACCATATATTTT
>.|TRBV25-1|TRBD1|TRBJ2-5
CASSATGTGTGTQYF
TGTGCCAGCAGTGCAACCGGGACAGGGACGGGGACCCAGTACTTC
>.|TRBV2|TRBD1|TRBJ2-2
CASKGQGHTGELFF
TGTGCCAGCAAGGGACAGGGACACACCGGGGAGCTGTTTTTT
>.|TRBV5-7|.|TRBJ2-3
CASSFRVATDTQYF
TGTGCCAGCAGCTTCAGAGTCGCCACAGATACGCAGTATTTT
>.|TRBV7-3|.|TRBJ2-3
CASSSDYADTQYF
TGTGCCAGCAGCTCGGACTATGCAGATACGCAGTATTTT
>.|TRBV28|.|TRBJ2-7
CASSSTGTGFSEQYF
TGTGCCAGCAGTTCCACCGGGACTGGATTTAGTGAGCAGTACTTC
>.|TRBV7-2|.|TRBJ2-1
CASSLVGDEQFF
TGTGCCAGCAGCTTAGTGGGGGATGAGCAGTTCTTC
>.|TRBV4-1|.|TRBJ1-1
CASSQDPGVYTEAFF
TGCGCCAGCAGCCAAGACCCGGGGGTATACACTGAAGCTTTCTTT
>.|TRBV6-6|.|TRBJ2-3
CASRADTQYF
TGTGCCAGCCGGGCGGATACGCAGTATTTT
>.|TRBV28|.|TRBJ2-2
CATGAPGTGELFF
TGTGCCACCGGGGCGCCTGGAACCGGGGAGCTGTTTTTT
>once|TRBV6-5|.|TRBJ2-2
CASSLAGELFF
TGTGCCAGCAGTTTGGCCGGGGAGCTGTTTTTT
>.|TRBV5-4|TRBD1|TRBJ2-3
CASSTRQGQTDTQYF
TGTGCCAGCAGCACTAGACAGGGACAAACAGATACGCAGTATTTT
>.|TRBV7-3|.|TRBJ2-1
CASSLGVSNEQFF
TGTGCCAGCAGCTTAGGGGTCTCCAATGAGCAGTTCTTC
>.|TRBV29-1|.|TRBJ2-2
CSVEWVRETGELFF
TGCAGCGTTGAGTGGGTCCGGGAAACCGGGGAGCTGTTTTTT
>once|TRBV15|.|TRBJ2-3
CATSRPGGTDTQYF
TGTGCCACCAGCAGACCGGGCGGCACAGATACGCAGTATTTT
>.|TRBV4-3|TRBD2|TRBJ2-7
CASSQAPLAGGPDLYEQYF
TGCGCCAGCAGCCAAGCGCCACTAGCGGGAGGGCCGGATCTCTACGAGCAGTACTTC
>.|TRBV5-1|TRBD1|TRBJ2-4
CASSGPGTGFKNIQYF
TGCGCCAGCAGCGGACCCGGGACAGGGTTCAAAAACATTCAGTACTTC
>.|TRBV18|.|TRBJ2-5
CASSPPVGALAETQYF
TGTGCCAGCTCACCCCCCGTAGGGGCCCTCGCGGAGACCCAGTACTTC
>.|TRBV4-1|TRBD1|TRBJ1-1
CASSPGQLFTEAFF
TGCGCCAGCAGCCCGGGACAGTTGTTCACTGAAGCTTTCTTT
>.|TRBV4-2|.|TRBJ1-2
CASSQPGRGNYGYTF
TGTGCCAGCAGCCAACCGGGCAGGGGCAACTATGGCTACACCTTC
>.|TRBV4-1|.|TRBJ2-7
CASSQARPFFEQYF
TGCGCCAGCAGCCAAGCTAGACCCTTTTTCGAGCAGTACTTC
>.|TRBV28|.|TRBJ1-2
CASRLSDYGYTF
TGTGCCAGCAGGCTTAGCGACTATGGCTACACCTTC
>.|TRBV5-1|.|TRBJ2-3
CASTVPASTDTQYF
TGCGCCAGCACCGTACCCGCTAGCACAGATACGCAGTATTTT
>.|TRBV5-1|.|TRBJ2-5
CASSPGGGVETQYF
TGCGCCAGCAGCCCGGGTGGGGGAGTGGAGACCCAGTACTTC
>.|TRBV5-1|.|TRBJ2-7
CASSLGAGLGREQYF
TGCGCCAGCAGCTTGGGCGCGGGACTTGGGCGGGAGCAGTACTTC
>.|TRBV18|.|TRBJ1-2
CASSPGENYGYTF
TGTGCCAGCTCACCTGGGGAGAACTATGGCTACACCTTC
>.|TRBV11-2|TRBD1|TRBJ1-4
CASSRDRSNEKLFF
TGTGCCAGCAGCAGGGACAGATCTAATGAAAAACTGTTTTTT
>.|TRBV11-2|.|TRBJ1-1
CASSLRTRPYIGNTEAFF
TGTGCCAGCAGCTTACGGACACGCCCTTATATTGGGAACACTGAAGCTTTCTTT
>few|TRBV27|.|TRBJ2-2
CASSLYAGVGTGELFF
TGTGCCAGCAGTTTATACGCAGGGGTGGGCACCGGGGAGCTGTTTTTT
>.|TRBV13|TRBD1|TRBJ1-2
CASSLRQGANYGYTF
TGTGCCAGCAGCCTGAGACAGGGGGCAAACTATGGCTACACCTTC
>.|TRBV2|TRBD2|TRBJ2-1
CASSPRLAVNNEQFF
TGTGCCAGCAGCCCCAGACTAGCGGTAAACAATGAGCAGTTCTTC
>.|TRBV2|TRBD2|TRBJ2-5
CASRLAVQETQYF
TGTGCCAGCAGGCTAGCGGTACAAGAGACCCAGTACTTC
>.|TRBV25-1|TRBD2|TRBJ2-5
CASSARGLAEETQYF
TGTGCCAGCAGTGCCCGGGGACTAGCGGAAGAGACCCAGTACTTC
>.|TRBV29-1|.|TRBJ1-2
CSVELASLGGYTF
TGCAGCGTAGAGCTGGCTAGTCTTGGTGGCTACACCTTC
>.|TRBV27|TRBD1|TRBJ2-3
CASSLPGPGGLDTQYF
TGTGCCAGCAGTCTCCCCGGGCCAGGGGGTCTAGATACGCAGTATTTT
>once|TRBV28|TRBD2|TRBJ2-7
CATTSHWTSGNYSYEQYF
TGTGCCACCACGAGCCACTGGACTAGCGGGAACTACTCCTACGAGCAGTACTTC